This TCR beta chain was documented in a study of T cells in Graves' hyperthyroidism and ophthalmopathy (dated by TCRdb to about 2019). In the study overall: TCR V-J signatures able to tell the groups apart were searched for in a discovery cohort of 90 to 100 patients, of whom around 43 had Graves' ophthalmopathy and around 58 had stable Graves' hyperthyroidism. Prospective prediction of ophthalmopathy was tested in an independent validation cohort consisting of 18 hyperthyroidism patients and more than 15 patients who later progressed to ophthalmopathy. Following sampling, methimazole starting at 30 mg daily was given to hyperthyroidism patients, and high-dose intravenous methylprednisolone was given to ophthalmopathy patients. TCR Vbeta CDR3 sequencing of roughly 140 peripheral blood samples (43 ophthalmopathy, 75 hyperthyroidism and about 17 progressor patients) is reported in the paper. In about 6 Graves' hyperthyroidism patients, the study also compared T-cell repertoires from thyroid tissue with T-cell repertoires from blood. For training and testing, the 100 or so patients in the discovery cohort were randomly divided in a 7:3 ratio.

Findings and caveats that apply to the study as a whole: A model built on a 13 V-J signature distinguished ophthalmopathy from stable hyperthyroidism, reaching roughly 88% sensitivity and 81.08% specificity in cross-validation and 80%/75% in testing. No statistical method was used to set the sample size in advance, and investigators knew the group allocation. During validation, the model predicted progression to ophthalmopathy a median of approximately 6 months ahead of onset, with almost 71% sensitivity and roughly 75% specificity. Most expanded thyroid clonotypes (frequency above 0.001) were also detected in blood, a finding suggesting that blood repertoires may reflect thyroid immune responses.

TCR beta CDR3 regions were amplified from RNA transcripts. A first-round RT-PCR of the TCR CDR3 used the HTBI primer set with the Qiagen OneStep RT-PCR kit. A second multiplex PCR round built the libraries, followed by size selection and purification. Sequencing of the libraries was done on an Illumina HiSeq2000 using paired-end 100 bp reads. In the original analysis: SOAPnuke was used to process the raw data, throwing out any read that contained adapters or uncalled bases, had a mean Phred below 15, or lacked an exact constant-primer or identifier match. COPE v1.2.5 was used to merge the high-quality paired reads, and each unique nucleotide sequence was defined as a clonotype. Clonotypes were aligned to IMGT TRBV, TRBD and TRBJ reference segments using MiTCR v1.1. The analysis included only V-J combinations with a frequency above 0.0001, which together covered 99% to 99.2% of the repertoires. A TCS score was defined as the ratio between F50 (clonal expansion) and ExV (chaos), using BLOSUM62-based TCRdist between CDR3 peptides within each V-J. Welch's t-statistics and random forest reduced roughly 530 V-J features to roughly 13, which were used in a naive Bayes classifier (R e1071). The similarity between thyroid and blood repertoires was quantified using the Morisita-Horn index. The raw public data were reprocessed by TCRdb itself: fastp quality trimming at Q25, MiXCR clonotype calling, in-frame beta chains only. CDR3 protein duplicates are merged, each entry listing the most common genes and DNA. None of the V and J calls come from the authors' own analysis; TCRdb made them. The table for this sample lists about 540,000 distinct CDR3 sequences; approximately 44% of them were counted only once. The ten largest clones represent around 7.7% of the sample.

Stable Graves' hyperthyroidism was defined as no progression to ophthalmopathy during 18 months of follow-up. Hyperthyroidism patients were newly diagnosed, with disease duration under 2 months, and aged 18 to 65 years. Exclusion was applied to patients with uncontrolled infections, other autoimmune diseases, pregnancy or lactation. Diagnoses were established on the basis of clinical symptoms, serum thyroxine and TRAb, thyroid ultrasound, and orbital computed tomography. Total RNA was extracted using Trizol reagent, and RNA quality was assessed on an Agilent 2100 Bioanalyzer. This clonotype was seen ten or more times. Its antigen remains unidentified. No much larger clone is present one base from it, and per-base qualities are unavailable. The clonotype comes from a woman younger than 30 with Graves' hyperthyroidism. The material sequenced was peripheral blood or thyroid tissue (not recorded which).

The CDR3 loop reads CSQYRVGIDGNQPQHF. Here is the DNA: TGCAGTCAATACAGGGTAGGGATTGATGGCAATCAGCCCCAGCATTTT. The chain employs TRBV20-1 and TRBJ1-5; a weak D assignment points to TRBD1 (6 bases agree). Taken from cysteine to phenylalanine, the CDR3 has 16 residues. Only the CDR3 portion is preserved as DNA: 48 bases, with reading frame beginning at the first base. The germline V gene (reference sequence) supplies CDR1 DFQATT and CDR2 SNEGSKA. Deletion took 8 bases off V and 2 bases off J, with a span of 22 bases between the germline ends.